This T cell receptor beta chain derives from a study of OX40 agonist ivuxolimab in advanced cancers. The CDR3 totals 14 residues. V was trimmed by 7 bases and J by 6 bases, leaving 16 bases between them. The germline CDR1 and CDR2 sequences are MDHEN and SYDVKM. With regard to this clone: Its antigen is as yet unknown.

Study-level findings and limits: CD4+ and CD8+ blood T cells expanded clonally by week 6 at 0.1 to 3.0 mg/kg.

The data were produced by immunoSEQ multiplex PCR, yet TCRdb's version contains in-frame clones alone and is incomplete. The sample consists of 34,000 or so clones, around nine tenths of them appearing once. This chain uses TRBV28 with TRBJ1-5; D perhaps matches TRBD1 (5 bases). This material consisted of CD4+ or CD8+ T cells sorted from blood, taken in a trial of the OX40 agonist ivuxolimab. This clonotype was obtained from an adult with an advanced solid tumor such as melanoma, head and neck, liver or kidney cancer. CDR3 coding DNA: TGTGCCAGCATCCCCGGTGGGGGTGGTCAGCCCCAGCATTTT. It yields the protein CASIPGGGGQPQHF.